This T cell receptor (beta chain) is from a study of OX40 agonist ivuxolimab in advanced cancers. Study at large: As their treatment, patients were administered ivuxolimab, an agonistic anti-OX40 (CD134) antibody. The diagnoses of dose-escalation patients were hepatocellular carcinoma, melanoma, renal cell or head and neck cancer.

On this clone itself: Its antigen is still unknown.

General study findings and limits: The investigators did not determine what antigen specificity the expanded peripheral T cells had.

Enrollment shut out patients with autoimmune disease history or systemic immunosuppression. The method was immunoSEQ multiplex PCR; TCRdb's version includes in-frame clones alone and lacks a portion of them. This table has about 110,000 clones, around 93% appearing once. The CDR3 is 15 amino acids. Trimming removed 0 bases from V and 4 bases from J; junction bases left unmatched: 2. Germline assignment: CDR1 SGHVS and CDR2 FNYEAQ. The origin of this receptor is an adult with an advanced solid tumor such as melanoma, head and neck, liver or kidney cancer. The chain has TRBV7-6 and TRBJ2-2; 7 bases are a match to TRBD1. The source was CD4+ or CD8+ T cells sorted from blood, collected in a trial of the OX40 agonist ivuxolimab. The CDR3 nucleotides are TGTGCCAGCAGCTTAGCGGCAGGGGGCACCGGGGAGCTGTTTTTT. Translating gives CASSLAAGGTGELFF.